The T cell receptor beta chain described here comes from a study of blood T cells in healthy people across ages. Notes on this clonotype: Its antigen remains unknown.

The use of a sample-barcoded 5' primer and a J-beta primer mix characterized a second PCR of about 7 to 12 cycles. From the 5' RACE reads, TCRdb called clonotypes with MiXCR, one entry per CDR3 protein. The repertoire holds about 580,000 distinct CDR3 sequences, with under 55% as singletons. Whole-study findings and limits: Expanded clonotype shifts may have been confounded, as the donors had an unknown CMV status.

CDR3 length: 13 residues. Trimming removed 7 bases at V and 7 bases at J, with 19 bases between. Germline loops: CDR1 SQVTM, CDR2 ANQGSEA. This receptor was identified in a man at least 80 years old in good health. The rearrangement joins TRBV29-1 to TRBJ1-1; TRBD1 might be the D (5 bases). Source material: blood. CDR3 in amino acids: CSAGGGMSIEAFF. The CDR3 nucleotides are TGCAGCGCCGGGGGGGGTATGAGCATTGAAGCTTTCTTT.